Given below is one T cell receptor beta chain in context. Its target antigen remains unknown. The record has no base qualities; no much larger clone is one base away. The CDR3 contains 9 residues, cysteine and phenylalanine counted. Only the CDR3 DNA stays, 27 bases, in frame from base 1. As encoded in the germline V gene, CDR1 is SQVTM while CDR2 is ANQGSEA. The germline ends are 5 bases apart after V is trimmed by 3 bases and J by 9 bases. This specimen's time point label, interpreted: recipient sample about 28 days before transplant, after cytoreduction. Blood from recipients was drawn about 28 days before transplant and again at days 30, 100 and 180 after transplant. Nuclei Lysis Solution was used to extract genomic DNA from fresh or cryopreserved unfractionated peripheral blood mononuclear cells. The data stem from a study of T cell clonotyping in hematopoietic cell transplantation (dated by TCRdb to the early 2020s). Study-wide context: Pretransplant recipient samples were obtained after cytoreduction. Recruitment of patients was conducted between 2015 and 2017, and follow-up was continued until September 2020 or death. In the study, 135 blood samples were gathered from over 30 consecutive transplant recipients and their related donors. Overall study results and their limits: A decrease in recipient TCR diversity was observed after transplant, and a progressive increase in pathologically expanded clonotypes was seen from day 30 to day 180. Broader TCR repertoire diversity after transplant was predicted by Inverse Simpson Index values from donors and from recipients before transplant. Only a small fraction of recipient repertoires overlapped donor repertoires, with over 95% appearing de novo at the given depth. Sample size was limited, and cells were not sorted, so CD4 and CD8 repertoire contributions could not be separated.

With the immunoSEQ assay, which is a bias-controlled multiplex PCR relying on V- and J-specific primers, TCR beta CDR3 regions were amplified from genomic DNA. In a second PCR step, a proprietary barcode and Illumina adapter sequences were attached to the CDR3 amplicons. An Illumina MiSeq instrument was used for sequencing of the CDR3 libraries. The authors' analysis ran thus. Export and quality control were done with immunoSEQ Analyzer 3.0, while downstream analyses used R Bioconductor and Immunarch. Repertoire metrics were calculated using only productive rearrangements within the normalized downsampled data set. Clonotypes larger than 5 templates in the normalized cohort were defined as pathologically expanded. The Inverse Simpson Index served as the measure of repertoire diversity. The non-normalized data set was used for CMV-specificity analyses so that all clonotypes could be captured. Imported from immuneACCESS, the table was reduced by TCRdb to in-frame sequences with V and J called. These copies leave out some clones; in studies compared against another copy, an unresolved V gene accounts for under half, and the cause of the remainder is not known. V and J calls plus clone size are reproduced from that table; the DNA served to infer D and trimming. Present in this sample are fewer than 15,000 clones, roughly 84% of which were seen just once. Together, the top ten hold 15% to 20% of the sample.

In this chain, TRBV29-1 is recombined with TRBJ1-2, with the D gene not clear enough to name. The source is a man aged 55 to 70 with acute myeloid leukemia. Some clones in this sample may be carry-over from other donors' samples. The sequences come from peripheral blood mononuclear cells, collected before stem cell transplant. The CDR3 has the sequence CSVDESYTF. Here is the DNA: TGCAGCGTTGATGAGAGCTACACCTTC.